This TCR beta chain was obtained from a study of siplizumab effects on memory and regulatory T cells. Overall study findings and caveats: Most alloreactive clones went unmapped to unstimulated subsets; only a minor fraction mapped.

CDR3 length: 17 amino acids. V lost 1 base and J lost 0, with 13 bases in between. Per germline, CDR1 MGHDK and CDR2 SYGVNS. Worth noting for this clone: The antigen is undetermined.

The data were produced by immunoSEQ multiplex PCR, yet TCRdb's version contains in-frame clones alone and is incomplete. The table lists 75,000 to 100,000 clones, around 94% of them singletons. The sequencing sample was made of non-Treg CD4+ T cells sorted from blood. The V call is TRBV25-1, the J call TRBJ2-1; a possible D gene is TRBD1 (6 bases). The TCR sequence derives from a human donor in good health. The CDR3 DNA sequence: TGTGCCAGCAGTGAATGGATACAGGGAAGCTCCTACAATGAGCAGTTCTTC. This codes for CASSEWIQGSSYNEQFF.